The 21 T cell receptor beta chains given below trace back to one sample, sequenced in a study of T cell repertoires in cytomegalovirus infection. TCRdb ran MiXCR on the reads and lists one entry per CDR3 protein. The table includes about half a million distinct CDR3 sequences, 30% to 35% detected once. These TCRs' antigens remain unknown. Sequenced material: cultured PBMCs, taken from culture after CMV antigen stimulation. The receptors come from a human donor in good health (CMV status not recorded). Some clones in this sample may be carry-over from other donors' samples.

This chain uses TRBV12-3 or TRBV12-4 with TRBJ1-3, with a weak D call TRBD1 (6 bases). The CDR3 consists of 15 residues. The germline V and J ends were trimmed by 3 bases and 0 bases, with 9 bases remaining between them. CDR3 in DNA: TGTGCCAGCAGTTTGGACAGCTTCTCTGGAAACACCATATATTTT. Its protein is CASSLDSFSGNTIYF.

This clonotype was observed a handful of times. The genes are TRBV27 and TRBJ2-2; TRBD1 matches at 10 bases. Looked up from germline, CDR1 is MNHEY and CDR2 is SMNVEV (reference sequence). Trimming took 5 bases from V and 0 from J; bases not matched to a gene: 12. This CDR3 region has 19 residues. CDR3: CASSPLGQGKPPNTGELFF. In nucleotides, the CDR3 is TGTGCCAGCAGTCCCCTGGGACAGGGGAAACCCCCGAACACCGGGGAGCTGTTTTTT.

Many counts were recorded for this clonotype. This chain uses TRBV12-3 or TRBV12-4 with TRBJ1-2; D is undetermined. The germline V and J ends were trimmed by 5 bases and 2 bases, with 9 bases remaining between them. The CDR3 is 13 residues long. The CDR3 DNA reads TGTGCCAGCAGTCCTTCCAGCAACTATGGCTACACCTTC. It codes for CASSPSSNYGYTF.

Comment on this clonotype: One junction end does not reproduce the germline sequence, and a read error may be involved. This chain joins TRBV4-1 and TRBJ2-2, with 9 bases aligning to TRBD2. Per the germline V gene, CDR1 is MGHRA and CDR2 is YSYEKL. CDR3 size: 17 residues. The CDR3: CASSQGVSGSGTGELFF. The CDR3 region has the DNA TGTGCCAGCAGCCAAGGGGTTAGCGGGAGTGGCACCGGGGAGCTGTTTTTT.

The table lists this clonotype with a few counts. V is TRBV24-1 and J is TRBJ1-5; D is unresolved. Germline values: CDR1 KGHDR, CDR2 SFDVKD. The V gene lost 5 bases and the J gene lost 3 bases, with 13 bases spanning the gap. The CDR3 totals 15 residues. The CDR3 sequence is CATSVVGRANQPQHF. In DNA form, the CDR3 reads TGTGCCACCAGTGTCGTCGGCAGAGCCAATCAGCCCCAGCATTTT.

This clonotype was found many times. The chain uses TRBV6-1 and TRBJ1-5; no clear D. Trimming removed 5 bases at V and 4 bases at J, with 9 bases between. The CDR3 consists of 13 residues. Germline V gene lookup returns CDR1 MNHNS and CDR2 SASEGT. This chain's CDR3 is CASSKEGNQPQHF. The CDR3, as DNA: TGTGCCAGCAGTAAAGAAGGAAATCAGCCCCAGCATTTT.

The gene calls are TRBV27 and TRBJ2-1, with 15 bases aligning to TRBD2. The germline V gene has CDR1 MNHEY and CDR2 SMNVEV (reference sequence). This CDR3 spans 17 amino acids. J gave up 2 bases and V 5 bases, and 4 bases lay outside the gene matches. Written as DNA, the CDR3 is TGTGCCAGCAGTAGATGGACTAGCGGGAGGGCCTACAATGAGCAGTTCTTC. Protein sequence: CASSRWTSGRAYNEQFF.

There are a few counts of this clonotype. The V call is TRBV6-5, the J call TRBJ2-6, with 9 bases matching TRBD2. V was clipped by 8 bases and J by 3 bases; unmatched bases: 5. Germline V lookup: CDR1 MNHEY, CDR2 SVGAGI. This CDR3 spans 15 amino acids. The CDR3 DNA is TGTGCCAGCGGCGGGAGGGCCATTGGGGCCAACGTCCTGACTTTC. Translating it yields CASGGRAIGANVLTF.

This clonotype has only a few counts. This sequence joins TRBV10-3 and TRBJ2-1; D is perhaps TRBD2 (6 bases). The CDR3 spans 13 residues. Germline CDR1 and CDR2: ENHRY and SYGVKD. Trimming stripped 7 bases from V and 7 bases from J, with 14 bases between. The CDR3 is CAITERAGNEQFF. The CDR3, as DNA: TGTGCCATCACCGAGAGGGCGGGAAATGAGCAGTTCTTC.

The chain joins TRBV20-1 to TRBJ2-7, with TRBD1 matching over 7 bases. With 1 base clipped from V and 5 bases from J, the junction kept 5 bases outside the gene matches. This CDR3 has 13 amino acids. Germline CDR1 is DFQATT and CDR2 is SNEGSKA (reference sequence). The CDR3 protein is CSARGDSWDEQYF. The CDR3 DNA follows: TGCAGTGCTAGAGGGGACAGCTGGGACGAGCAGTACTTC.

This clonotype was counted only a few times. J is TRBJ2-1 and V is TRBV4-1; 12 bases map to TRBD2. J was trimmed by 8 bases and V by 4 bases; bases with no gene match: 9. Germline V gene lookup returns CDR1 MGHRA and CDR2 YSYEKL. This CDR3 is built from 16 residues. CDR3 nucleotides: TGCGCCAGCAGCCGACCTAGCGGGAGGGCCGATGATGAGCAGTTCTTC. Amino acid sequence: CASSRPSGRADDEQFF.

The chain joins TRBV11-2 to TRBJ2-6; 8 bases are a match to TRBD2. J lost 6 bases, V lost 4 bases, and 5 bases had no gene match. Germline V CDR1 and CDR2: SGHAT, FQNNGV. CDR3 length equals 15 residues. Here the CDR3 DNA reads TGTGCCAGCAGCTCGCGCGGGGGGCAGGCCAACGTCCTGACTTTC. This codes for CASSSRGGQANVLTF.

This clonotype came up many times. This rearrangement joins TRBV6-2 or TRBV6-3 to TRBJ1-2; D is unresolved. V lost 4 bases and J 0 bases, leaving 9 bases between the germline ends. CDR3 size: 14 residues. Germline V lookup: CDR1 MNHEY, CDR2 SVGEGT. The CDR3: CASSSMGANYGYTF. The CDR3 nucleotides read TGTGCCAGCAGTTCTATGGGAGCTAACTATGGCTACACCTTC.

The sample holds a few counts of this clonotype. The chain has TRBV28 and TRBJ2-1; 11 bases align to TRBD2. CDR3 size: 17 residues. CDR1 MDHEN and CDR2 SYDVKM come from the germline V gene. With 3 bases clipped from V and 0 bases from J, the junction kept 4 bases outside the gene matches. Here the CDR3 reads CASSFSGTSGSYNEQFF. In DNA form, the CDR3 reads TGTGCCAGCAGTTTTTCCGGGACTAGCGGCTCCTACAATGAGCAGTTCTTC.

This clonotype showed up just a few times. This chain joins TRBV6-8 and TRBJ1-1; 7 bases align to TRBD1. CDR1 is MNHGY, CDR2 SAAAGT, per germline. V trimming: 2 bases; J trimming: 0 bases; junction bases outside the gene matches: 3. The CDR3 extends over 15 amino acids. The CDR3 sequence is CASSYGGQVNTEAFF. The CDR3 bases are TGTGCCAGCAGTTACGGCGGACAGGTGAACACTGAAGCTTTCTTT.

The CDR3 here is CASSRDRDRDEQFF. The CDR3 DNA is TGTGCCAGCAGCAGGGACAGGGATAGAGATGAGCAGTTCTTC. V and J are TRBV7-9 and TRBJ2-1; TRBD1 matches 9 bases. The V gene's germline CDR1 is SEHNR and CDR2 FQNEAQ (reference sequence). The CDR3 is 14 amino acids. Unmatched junction bases numbered 7, after V lost 5 bases and J lost 8 bases.

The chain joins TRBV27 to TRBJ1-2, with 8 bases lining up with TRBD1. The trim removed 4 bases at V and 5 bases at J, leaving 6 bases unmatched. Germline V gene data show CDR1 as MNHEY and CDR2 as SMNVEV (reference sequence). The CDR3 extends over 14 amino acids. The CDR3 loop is CASSSGQGWYGYTF. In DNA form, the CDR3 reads TGTGCCAGCAGTTCCGGACAGGGATGGTATGGCTACACCTTC.

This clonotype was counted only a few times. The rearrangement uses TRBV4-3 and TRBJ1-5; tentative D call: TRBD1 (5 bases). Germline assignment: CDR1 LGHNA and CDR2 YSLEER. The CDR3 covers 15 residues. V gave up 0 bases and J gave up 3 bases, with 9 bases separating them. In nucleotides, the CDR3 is TGCGCCAGCAGCCAAGATGGGGGGTTCAATCAGCCCCAGCATTTT. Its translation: CASSQDGGFNQPQHF.

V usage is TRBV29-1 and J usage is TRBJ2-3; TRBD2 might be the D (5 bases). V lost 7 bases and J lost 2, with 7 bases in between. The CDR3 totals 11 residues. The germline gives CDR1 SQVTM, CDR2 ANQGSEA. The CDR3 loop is CSADFTDTQYF. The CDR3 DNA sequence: TGCAGCGCGGACTTCACAGATACGCAGTATTTT.

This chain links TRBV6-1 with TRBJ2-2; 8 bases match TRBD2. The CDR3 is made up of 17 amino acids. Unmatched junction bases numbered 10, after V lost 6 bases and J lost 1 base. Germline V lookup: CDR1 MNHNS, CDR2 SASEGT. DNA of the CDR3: TGTGCCAGCAGCCCCAAACTAGCGGCCATGAACACCGGGGAGCTGTTTTTT. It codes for CASSPKLAAMNTGELFF.

CDR3 coding DNA: TGCGCCAGCAGTCGTATTGGACAGGGGTGTCCAGATACGCAGTATTTT. Translation: CASSRIGQGCPDTQYF. The chain carries TRBV23-1 and TRBJ2-3, with 9 bases matching TRBD1. TRBV23-1 counts as an open reading frame of uncertain function. Trimming removed 4 bases from V and 4 bases from J; junction bases left unmatched: 9. The CDR3 length is 16 residues.